A single sample gave rise to the 25 T cell receptor beta chains below, sequenced in a study of T cells after yellow fever vaccination. TCRdb reanalysed the 5' RACE reads using MiXCR and keeps one entry per CDR3 protein. This table has 95,000 to 150,000 distinct CDR3 sequences, about 7% appearing once. The specimen comprised CD4+ T cells sorted from PBMCs, sampled approximately 11 days after the first yellow fever vaccination. These receptors were collected from a young man who received the YFV17D yellow fever vaccine.

This clonotype was found many times. V gene TRBV28 combines with J gene TRBJ2-5; D might be TRBD1 (6 bases). Germline-derived CDR1 and CDR2 are MDHEN and SYDVKM. This CDR3 has 17 amino acids. V lost 0 bases to trimming and J lost 5 bases, with 19 bases between them. The CDR3: CASSLWGKPGQGETQYF. The CDR3 nucleotides are TGTGCCAGCAGTTTATGGGGGAAACCGGGACAAGGGGAGACCCAGTACTTC.

The V call is TRBV3-1, the J call TRBJ2-3; 9 bases fit TRBD1. CDR1 is LGHDT and CDR2 is YNNKEL in the germline V gene (reference sequence). The CDR3 runs to 15 residues. Unmatched junction bases numbered 3, after V lost 2 bases and J lost 3 bases. The CDR3 sequence: CASSQPGQGTDTQYF. CDR3 sequence (DNA): TGTGCCAGCAGCCAACCGGGACAGGGAACAGATACGCAGTATTTT.

The table lists this clonotype with many counts. The V call is TRBV6-5, the J call TRBJ2-2, with TRBD2 matching over 7 bases. V lost 4 bases and J lost 7; bases outside the gene matches: 9. The CDR3 is 15 amino acids. Germline loops: CDR1 MNHEY, CDR2 SVGAGI. Here the CDR3 reads CASSSSGAYFGELFF. CDR3 bases: TGTGCCAGCAGTTCGAGCGGGGCCTATTTCGGGGAGCTGTTTTTT.

The V and J genes are TRBV5-1 and TRBJ1-4; 8 bases align to TRBD1. With 5 bases clipped from V and 4 bases from J, the junction kept 4 bases outside the gene matches. This CDR3 comprises 14 residues. Germline V gene lookup returns CDR1 SGHRS and CDR2 YFSETQ. The CDR3 reads CASRMTGDNEKLFF. CDR3 coding DNA: TGCGCCAGCAGGATGACAGGGGATAATGAAAAACTGTTTTTT.

This sequence joins TRBV7-9 and TRBJ2-3; TRBD2 is a possible D gene (5 bases). Trimming stripped 4 bases from V and 1 base from J, with 12 bases between. This CDR3 comprises 15 residues. Looked up from germline, CDR1 is SEHNR and CDR2 is FQNEAQ (reference sequence). CDR3 residues: CASSSTTGGTDTQYF. CDR3 DNA: TGTGCCAGCAGCTCCACCACCGGGGGCACAGATACGCAGTATTTT.

Comment on this clonotype: This may come from a read error, since a much larger clone is one base off. J is TRBJ1-1 and V is TRBV6-1, with D possibly TRBD1 on 5 matching bases. Germline CDR1 is MNHNS and CDR2 is SASEGT. V lost 7 bases, J lost 6 bases, and 15 bases lay in between. CDR3 length: 13 amino acids. This chain's CDR3 is CASTRGREAEAFF. For the CDR3, the DNA is TGTGCCAGCACCCGGGGCAGGGAGGCTGAAGCTTTCTTT.

This clonotype was counted ten times or more. The chain joins TRBV20-1 to TRBJ1-2; perhaps TRBD1 as D (5 bases). Germline CDR1 reads DFQATT; CDR2 reads SNEGSKA (reference sequence). The CDR3 length is 11 residues. V was trimmed by 5 bases and J by 8 bases, leaving 12 bases between them. As DNA, the CDR3 is TGCAGTGCTCCCTTTCGGGACGGCTACACCTTC. As protein: CSAPFRDGYTF.

This clonotype appeared many times. The CDR3 sequence is CASSLATGTENTGELFF. The CDR3 DNA reads as TGTGCCAGCAGCTTGGCTACCGGGACAGAGAACACCGGGGAGCTGTTTTTT. The rearrangement joins TRBV11-2 to TRBJ2-2; 7 bases line up with TRBD1. The germline V gene has CDR1 SGHAT and CDR2 FQNNGV. The CDR3 spans 17 residues. After removal of 3 bases from V and 1 base from J, the junction contained 8 bases not matched to a gene.

Ten or more counts support this clonotype. V gene TRBV14 combines with J gene TRBJ2-3; weak D call: TRBD2 (7 bases). CDR1 SGHDN and CDR2 FVKESK come from the germline V gene. Trimming took off 5 bases at V and 9 bases at J, with 12 bases between the two ends. This CDR3 contains 12 residues. CDR3 loop: CASSVRGGTQYF. The CDR3 DNA sequence: TGTGCCAGCAGCGTGAGGGGGGGGACGCAGTATTTT. Looking up the rest from reference TRBV14 and TRBJ2-3 gives the full variable domain: EAGVTQFPSHSVIEKGQTVTLRCDPISGHDNLYWYRRVMGKEIKFLLHFVKESKQDESGMPNNRFLAERTGGTYSTLKVQPAELEDSGVYFCASSVRGGTQYFGPGTRLTVL.

This clonotype was seen a few times. V and J are TRBV7-8 and TRBJ2-1; 8 nucleotides align to TRBD2. Germline V gene lookup returns CDR1 SGHVS and CDR2 FQNEAQ. This CDR3 contains 15 residues. V lost 5 bases and J lost 0; bases outside the gene matches: 3. CDR3 protein: CASSVSGVSYNEQFF. The CDR3 DNA reads TGTGCCAGCAGCGTTAGCGGGGTCTCCTACAATGAGCAGTTCTTC.

Many counts were recorded for this clonotype. The CDR3 DNA reads as TGTGCCAGCAGCCACCGACAGGCACGGCAAGAGACCCAGTACTTC. It yields the protein CASSHRQARQETQYF. The rearrangement uses TRBV12-3 or TRBV12-4 and TRBJ2-5; D might be TRBD1 (6 bases). The CDR3 covers 15 residues. The germline V and J ends were trimmed by 6 bases and 2 bases, with 16 bases remaining between them.

The V and J genes are TRBV5-1 and TRBJ1-4, with a tentative D call TRBD1 (5 bases). The germline CDR1 and CDR2 sequences are SGHRS and YFSETQ. CDR3 length equals 14 residues. V was cut by 4 bases and J by 4 bases, with 11 bases left in between. CDR3: CASSQGAINEKLFF. The CDR3 DNA is TGCGCCAGCAGCCAAGGGGCCATTAATGAAAAACTGTTTTTT.

In this sample, this clonotype turned up many times. V gene TRBV29-1 combines with J gene TRBJ2-5; D may match TRBD1 or TRBD2 (5 bases each). Between the trimmed V and J ends, which lost 5 bases and 5 bases, there was a span of 18 bases. The CDR3 has 14 amino acids. Germline assignment: CDR1 SQVTM and CDR2 ANQGSEA. The DNA of the CDR3 is TGCAGCGTTCGACCGGGACGGTTTGGTGAGACCCAGTACTTC. It translates to CSVRPGRFGETQYF.

For this clonotype: One base away lies a much larger clone, so this may be a sequencing read error. The genes are TRBV6-1 and TRBJ2-2; the D gene is possibly TRBD2 (6 bases). The CDR3 is 15 residues long. The germline V gene encodes CDR1 MNHNS and CDR2 SASEGT. Trimming removed 6 bases at V and 10 bases at J, with 21 bases between. This CDR3 is CASRGRDSAFEELFF. In DNA form, the CDR3 reads TGTGCCAGCAGAGGCAGGGACTCAGCGTTCGAGGAGCTGTTTTTT.

Remarks on this clonotype: This clone may be a read error of a much larger clone one base away. This rearrangement joins TRBV5-4 to TRBJ2-3, with 8 bases that match TRBD2. This CDR3 comprises 17 residues. V dropped 3 bases and J dropped 1; count of bases not matched to a gene: 10. Germline values: CDR1 SGHNT, CDR2 YYREEE (reference sequence). The DNA for the CDR3 is TGTGCCAGCAGCTCCGGGACTAACGGGGGGGGCACAGATACGCAGTATTTT. As protein: CASSSGTNGGGTDTQYF.

This clonotype was counted at least ten times. The chain joins TRBV6-1 to TRBJ2-7; tentative D call: TRBD1 (6 bases). The CDR3 is 14 amino acids. Trimming removed 5 bases from V and 0 bases from J, with 11 bases in between. Germline CDR1 reads MNHNS; CDR2 reads SASEGT. The CDR3 DNA is TGTGCCAGCAGTAAGACAGGACTCTCCTACGAGCAGTACGTC. It translates to CASSKTGLSYEQYV.

Here the CDR3 DNA reads TGTGCCAGCAGCTCGTTGGTGGGGGGACAGACCCAGTACTTC. Translating gives CASSSLVGGQTQYF. The chain joins TRBV7-9 to TRBJ2-5; D is possibly TRBD2 (6 bases). The V gene's germline CDR1 is SEHNR and CDR2 FQNEAQ (reference sequence). V was trimmed by 4 bases and J by 6 bases, leaving 15 bases between them. The CDR3 loop spans 14 amino acids.

This clonotype occurred many times. The gene calls are TRBV28 and TRBJ2-1; 12 bases agree with TRBD2. Trimming cost V 2 bases and J 3 bases; bases outside gene matches: 8. The V gene's germline CDR1 is MDHEN and CDR2 SYDVKM. The CDR3 is made up of 18 amino acids. The CDR3 nucleotides are TGTGCCAGCAGTTTAGGGCTAGCGGGGGGGCATGGCTACAATGAGCAGTTCTTC. Translation: CASSLGLAGGHGYNEQFF. Full variable domain (rest looked up from reference TRBV28 and TRBJ2-1): DVKVTQSSRYLVKRTGEKVFLECVQDMDHENMFWYRQDPGLGLRLIYFSYDVKMKEKGDIPEGYSVSREKKERFSLILESASTNQTSMYLCASSLGLAGGHGYNEQFFGPGTRLTVL.

The chain is built from TRBV5-1 and TRBJ1-1, with D unresolved. Trimming took off 0 bases at V and 6 bases at J, with 12 bases between the two ends. Germline V gene lookup returns CDR1 SGHRS and CDR2 YFSETQ. The CDR3 has 14 residues. CDR3 sequence reads: CASSLGLGRSEAFF. CDR3 bases: TGCGCCAGCAGCTTGGGTCTGGGGAGGTCTGAAGCTTTCTTT.

Concerning this clonotype itself: Being one base from a much bigger clone, this may be a read error. The genes are TRBV28 and TRBJ2-5; the D gene is possibly TRBD2 (5 bases). The V end lost 4 bases, the J end lost 4 bases, and 16 bases lay between the germline ends. Germline lookup yields CDR1 MDHEN and CDR2 SYDVKM. There are 15 residues in the CDR3. CDR3 sequence: CASSSREAAVETQYF. CDR3 bases: TGTGCCAGCAGTTCCCGTGAAGCGGCGGTAGAGACCCAGTACTTC.

This clonotype came up many times. The chain has TRBV9 and TRBJ2-3; 7 nucleotides line up with TRBD2. V was pared by 0 bases and J by 3 bases, with 4 bases of the junction left unmatched. The CDR3 is 15 amino acids. The germline gives CDR1 SGDLS, CDR2 YYNGEE. The CDR3 loop is CASSVGGGYTDTQYF. The CDR3 DNA reads as TGTGCCAGCAGCGTAGGGGGGGGGTATACAGATACGCAGTATTTT.

The table lists this clonotype with many counts. The V gene is TRBV6-4, the J gene TRBJ2-3; 8 positions match TRBD2. After removal of 3 bases from V and 1 base from J, the junction contained 0 bases not matched to a gene. Germline CDR1 and CDR2: MRHNA and SNTAGT. The CDR3 is 14 residues long. CDR3 protein: CASSEAGGTDTQYF. DNA for the CDR3: TGTGCCAGCAGTGAAGCGGGGGGCACAGATACGCAGTATTTT.

A few counts support this clonotype. This rearrangement joins TRBV2 to TRBJ1-6; 8 positions match TRBD1. CDR1 is SNHLY, CDR2 FYNNEI, per germline. The V segment lost 6 bases and the J segment 7 bases; nucleotides outside the gene matches: 2. The CDR3 totals 13 residues. CDR3 amino acids: CASRDRVNSPLHF. In nucleotides, the CDR3 is TGTGCCAGCAGGGACAGGGTGAATTCACCCCTCCACTTT.

Many counts were recorded for this clonotype. J is TRBJ1-1 and V is TRBV4-3; the D is unclear. Germline V gene lookup returns CDR1 LGHNA and CDR2 YSLEER. The CDR3 covers 14 residues. Trimming removed 1 base from V and 2 bases from J, with 8 bases in between. CDR3 sequence: CASSQGYLNTEAFF. DNA of the CDR3: TGCGCCAGCAGCCAAGGCTATTTAAACACTGAAGCTTTCTTT.

This clonotype was counted at least ten times. The chain uses TRBV28 and TRBJ1-1; D might be TRBD1 (5 bases). The length of the CDR3 is 11 residues. Trimming took off 3 bases at V and 11 bases at J, with 10 bases between the two ends. Per the germline V gene, CDR1 is MDHEN and CDR2 is SYDVKM. CDR3 DNA sequence: TGTGCCAGCAGTTTCCGGGAGGGGGCTTTCTTT. It yields the protein CASSFREGAFF.